This TCR beta chain was documented in a study of cytomegalovirus exposure and HLA in healthy donors. Measured with immunoSEQ multiplex PCR; TCRdb has only the in-frame clones, and not every one. The sample carries about 120,000 clones, 85% to 90% recorded once. The CDR3 runs to 12 residues. Trimming cost V 6 bases and J 6 bases, with 10 bases left between them. Germline assignment: CDR1 SNHLY and CDR2 FYNNEI. The chain couples TRBV2 to TRBJ2-3, with a tentative D call TRBD1 (6 bases). The sequenced sample consisted of PBMCs. The source of this sequence is a woman aged 18-29 years in good health and CMV-seronegative. The CDR3 spells CASRQGTDTQYF. CDR3 DNA: TGTGCCAGCAGACAGGGTACCGATACGCAGTATTTT.